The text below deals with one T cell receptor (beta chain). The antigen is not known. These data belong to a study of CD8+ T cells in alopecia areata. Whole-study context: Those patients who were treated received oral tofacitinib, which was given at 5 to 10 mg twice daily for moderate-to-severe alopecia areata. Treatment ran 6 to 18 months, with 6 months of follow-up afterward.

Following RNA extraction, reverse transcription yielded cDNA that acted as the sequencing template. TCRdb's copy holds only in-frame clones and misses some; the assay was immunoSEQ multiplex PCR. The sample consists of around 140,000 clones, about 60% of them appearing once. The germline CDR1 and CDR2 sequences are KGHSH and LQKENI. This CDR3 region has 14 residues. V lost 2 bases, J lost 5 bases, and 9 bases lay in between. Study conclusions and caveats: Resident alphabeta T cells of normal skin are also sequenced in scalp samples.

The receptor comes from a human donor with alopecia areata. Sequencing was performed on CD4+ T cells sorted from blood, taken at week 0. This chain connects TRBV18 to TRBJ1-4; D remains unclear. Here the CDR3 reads CASSPAPGNEKLFF. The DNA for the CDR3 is TGTGCCAGCTCACCAGCCCCGGGAAATGAAAAACTGTTTTTT.